These 13 T cell receptor beta chains share one sample of origin, sequenced in a study of blood T cells in healthy people across ages. Together with a sample-barcoded 5' primer, a J-beta primer mix was included in a second PCR lasting about 7 to 11 cycles. One entry per CDR3 protein, called by TCRdb with MiXCR from the 5' RACE reads. This table holds about 780,000 distinct CDR3 sequences, approximately 24% found once. The sample was also reused in another study, on T cells of mothers and their children.

The material sequenced was blood. These receptors all come from a boy between 10 and 17 years old in good health.

V is TRBV5-5 and J is TRBJ1-4; the D gene is possibly TRBD1 (6 bases). Germline CDR1 reads SGHKS; CDR2 reads YYEKEE (reference sequence). V was trimmed by 4 bases and J by 8 bases, leaving 18 bases between them. The CDR3 loop spans 15 amino acids. The CDR3 spells CASSQWGAIDEKLFF. The DNA of the CDR3 is TGTGCCAGCAGCCAATGGGGGGCGATAGACGAAAAACTGTTTTTT.

Concerning this clonotype itself: An end of the junction differs from the germline gene, which may be a read error. The rearrangement joins TRBV27 to TRBJ2-1, with D possibly TRBD1 on 5 matching bases. CDR1 and CDR2 (germline): MNHEY, SMNVEV (reference sequence). The CDR3 has 12 residues. CDR3 nucleotides: TGTGCCAGCAGTTTATCGCAGGGTGAGCTGTTCTTC. Its protein is CASSLSQGELFF.

This sequence joins TRBV14 and TRBJ1-4; 7 bases match TRBD1. V lost 8 bases to trimming and J lost 7 bases; unmatched junction nucleotides: 7. The V gene's germline CDR1 is SGHDN and CDR2 FVKESK. The CDR3 contains 13 residues. The CDR3 region is CASHRGLGEKLFF. Written as DNA, the CDR3 is TGTGCCAGCCACAGGGGCTTGGGTGAAAAACTGTTTTTT.

The chain is built from TRBV27 and TRBJ1-5; tentative D call: TRBD1 (6 bases). Deletions cut 4 bases from V and 4 bases from J, with 8 bases between. The CDR3 has 13 amino acids. The germline V gene has CDR1 MNHEY and CDR2 SMNVEV (reference sequence). The CDR3 DNA is TGTGCCAGCAGTTGGGGGCTAAATCAGCCCCAGCATTTT. This sequence encodes CASSWGLNQPQHF.

This clonotype showed up just a few times. The V and J genes are TRBV29-1 and TRBJ2-1; D uncertain. V was cut by 7 bases and J by 0 bases, with 7 bases left in between. The germline CDR1 and CDR2 sequences are SQVTM and ANQGSEA. The CDR3 has 12 amino acids. The CDR3 region has the DNA TGCAGCGCAACCTCCTCCTACAATGAGCAGTTCTTC. Translating it yields CSATSSYNEQFF.

V is TRBV5-1 and J is TRBJ2-7; 7 bases are a match to TRBD2. CDR3 length: 15 residues. The trim removed 0 bases at V and 4 bases at J, leaving 7 bases unmatched. Germline values: CDR1 SGHRS, CDR2 YFSETQ. The CDR3 protein is CASSLARAGEYEQYF. CDR3 DNA sequence: TGCGCCAGCAGCTTGGCCAGGGCGGGGGAGTACGAGCAGTACTTC.

This clonotype was counted once. A junction boundary mismatches the germline segment, possibly from a read error. The CDR3 protein is CASSLELAGEVGFF. The CDR3, as DNA: TGTGCCAGCAGCTTGGAACTAGCGGGGGAGGTTGGGTTCTTC. This rearrangement joins TRBV5-6 to TRBJ2-5, with 11 nucleotides matching TRBD2. Germline loops: CDR1 SGHDT, CDR2 YYEEEE. The CDR3 length is 14 residues.

This clonotype was observed a few times. The chain carries TRBV24-1 and TRBJ2-7; D ambiguous. V was shortened by 0 bases and J by 2 bases, with 10 bases between the two germline ends. The CDR3 runs 15 residues. The germline V gene has CDR1 KGHDR and CDR2 SFDVKD. The CDR3 protein is CATSDLAQVPYEQYF. CDR3 bases: TGTGCCACCAGTGATTTGGCCCAGGTACCCTACGAGCAGTACTTC.

The chain uses TRBV20-1 and TRBJ1-1; 8 positions agree with TRBD1. The germline gives CDR1 DFQATT, CDR2 SNEGSKA (reference sequence). The CDR3 length is 14 residues. J was trimmed by 8 bases and V by 1 base; bases with no gene match: 9. CDR3 sequence (DNA): TGCAGTGCTAGAGGCAGCAGGGGGCGTTTGGAAGCTTTCTTT. Translation: CSARGSRGRLEAFF.

CDR3 in DNA: TGTGCCAGCAGTCCCTTAAACACAGATACGCAGTATTTT. The encoded protein is CASSPLNTDTQYF. The V and J genes are TRBV12-3 or TRBV12-4 and TRBJ2-3; D call uncertain. With 5 bases removed from V and 2 bases from J, the gap between germline ends came to 8 bases. The CDR3 is 13 amino acids.

The chain recombines TRBV9 with TRBJ2-5, with 11 bases that match TRBD2. From germline, CDR1 is SGDLS and CDR2 YYNGEE. The CDR3 runs 14 residues. V shed 2 bases and J 9 bases; nucleotides not matched to a gene: 6. Here the CDR3 reads CASSVSGGAGSQYF. The CDR3 nucleotides are TGTGCCAGCAGCGTTAGCGGGGGGGCTGGGTCCCAGTACTTC.

V is TRBV6-5 and J is TRBJ2-4; D may be TRBD1 or TRBD2 (6 bases each). CDR3 size: 16 residues. Trimming pared 5 bases from V and 7 bases from J, leaving 21 bases between. CDR1 MNHEY and CDR2 SVGAGI come from the germline V gene. CDR3 residues: CASSPSTGGSKNIQYF. The DNA of the CDR3 is TGTGCCAGCAGTCCCTCTACCGGGGGCTCAAAGAACATTCAGTACTTC.

The rearrangement joins TRBV7-9 to TRBJ1-4; D gene unclear. The germline gives CDR1 SEHNR, CDR2 FQNEAQ (reference sequence). Trimming took off 3 bases at V and 7 bases at J, with 3 bases between the two ends. The CDR3 consists of 11 residues. The chain's CDR3 is CASSFSEKLFF. The DNA of the CDR3 is TGTGCCAGCAGCTTTAGTGAAAAACTGTTTTTT.